This paragraph covers one T cell receptor beta chain sequence. Amplified regions were TCR beta CDR3 sequences from RNA transcripts. HTBI primers were the set used in a first-round RT-PCR of the TCR CDR3. Via MiXCR, TCRdb re-called the multiplex PCR reads, giving one row per CDR3 protein. The table lists about 340,000 distinct CDR3 sequences, roughly a fifth of them singletons. The sample is drawn from a study of T cells in Graves' hyperthyroidism and ophthalmopathy. The CDR3 totals 14 residues. Trimming shortened V by 3 bases and J by 2 bases, and 10 bases separated the two germline ends. Germline V gene data show CDR1 as SGHRS and CDR2 as YFSETQ. Exclusion of a patient resulted from uncontrolled infection, other autoimmune disease, pregnancy or lactation. Fresh peripheral blood, 10 ml, yielded the PBMCs.

The specimen was blood. The TCR originated in a woman between 50 and 59 years old with Graves' hyperthyroidism. This rearrangement joins TRBV5-1 to TRBJ2-3; D is ambiguous. The CDR3 loop is CASSSGPATDTQYF. CDR3 sequence (DNA): TGCGCCAGCAGCTCTGGGCCGGCCACAGATACGCAGTATTTT. The variable domain in full, completed from reference TRBV5-1 and TRBJ2-3, reads KAGVTQTPRYLIKTRGQQVTLSCSPISGHRSVSWYQQTPGQGLQFLFEYFSETQRNKGNFPGRFSGRQFSNSRSEMNVSTLELGDSALYLCASSSGPATDTQYFGPGTRLTVL.